Listed below are T cell receptor beta chains from one sample, sequenced in a study of radiotherapy plus CTLA-4 blockade in lung cancer. Repertoires were generated with immunoSEQ multiplex PCR, while TCRdb's copy carries only in-frame clones and drops some. Of some 110,000 clones in the sample, more than 75% were seen once. The starting material was peripheral blood, obtained from a patient treated with radiotherapy plus ipilimumab. The origin of the receptors is a human donor with non-small cell lung cancer that progressed on radiotherapy plus ipilimumab. Some clones in this sample may be carry-over from other donors' samples. CDR3s include the opening cysteine and the closing phenylalanine or tryptophan. D genes are given only for firm matches. Not every row has a clone size; where given, it reads once, few, many or a size class.

j_gene	len	abundance	v_gene	d_gene	CDR3aa	CDR3nt
TRBJ1-5	15	-	TRBV7-8	-	CASSLAMGYGQPQHF	TGTGCCAGCAGCTTAGCGATGGGGTATGGTCAGCCCCAGCATTTT
TRBJ1-3	15	few	TRBV6-6	-	CASSKPQGSGNTIYF	TGTGCCAGCAGCAAACCTCAGGGATCTGGAAACACCATATATTTT
TRBJ2-3	14	-	TRBV4-1	-	CASSQGDSADTQYF	TGCGCCAGCAGCCAAGGGGACTCTGCAGATACGCAGTATTTT
TRBJ2-1	15	-	TRBV7-3	TRBD2	CASSLTGRQYNEQFF	TGTGCCAGCAGCTTAACCGGGAGGCAGTACAATGAGCAGTTCTTC
TRBJ1-4	16	-	TRBV19	-	CASSDWEGTTNEKLFF	TGTGCCAGTAGCGACTGGGAGGGTACAACTAATGAAAAACTGTTTTTT
TRBJ2-7	15	once	TRBV10-3	-	CAISESTVQSGEQYF	TGTGCCATCAGTGAGTCGACCGTTCAATCGGGCGAGCAGTACTTC
TRBJ2-2	15	-	TRBV12-5	-	CASGLQFANTGELFF	TGTGCTAGTGGTTTGCAGTTCGCGAACACCGGGGAGCTGTTTTTT
TRBJ1-3	14	-	TRBV7-6	-	CASSLGGARNTIYF	TGTGCCAGCAGCTTAGGCGGGGCAAGAAACACCATATATTTT
TRBJ2-2	17	-	TRBV5-1	-	CASSPTGTLRGVGELFF	TGCGCCAGCAGCCCGACAGGGACTCTTCGAGGGGTCGGGGAGCTGTTTTTT
TRBJ2-2	17	-	TRBV10-3	-	CAISEYLFSANTGELFF	TGTGCCATCAGTGAATATCTCTTTTCTGCTAACACCGGGGAGCTGTTTTTT
TRBJ1-2	14	-	TRBV7-2	-	CASSLKNGNYGYTF	TGTGCCAGCAGCTTAAAAAACGGGAACTATGGCTACACCTTC
TRBJ1-2	17	-	TRBV28	TRBD1	CASSPGGFGDAIDGYTF	TGTGCCAGCAGTCCAGGGGGGTTTGGGGATGCGATCGATGGCTACACCTTC
TRBJ2-7	14	few	TRBV7-9	-	CASSRLGVSYEQYF	TGTGCCAGCAGCCGCCTGGGGGTCTCCTACGAGCAGTACTTC
TRBJ1-6	14	-	TRBV21-1	-	CASSRPISNSPLHF	TGTGCCAGCAGCAGGCCGATCTCAAATTCACCCCTCCACTTT
TRBJ2-2	18	-	TRBV5-1	TRBD2	CASSATLAGGHHTGELFF	TGCGCCAGCAGCGCGACTCTAGCGGGGGGGCATCACACCGGGGAGCTGTTTTTT
TRBJ2-2	15	-	TRBV5-1	-	CASSLVVASTRELFF	TGCGCCAGCAGCTTGGTGGTGGCTAGCACCCGGGAGCTGTTTTTT
TRBJ2-7	14	-	TRBV18	TRBD1	CASSPLQGTYEQYF	TGTGCCAGCTCACCTTTACAGGGGACCTACGAGCAGTACTTC
TRBJ2-1	15	-	TRBV7-3	TRBD1	CASSLGGDRVNEQFF	TGTGCCAGCAGCTTGGGTGGGGACAGGGTTAATGAGCAGTTCTTC
TRBJ1-3	14	-	TRBV7-9	-	CASSLRTSGNTIYF	TGTGCCAGCAGCTTACGAACCTCTGGAAACACCATATATTTT
TRBJ1-1	11	-	TRBV20-1	-	CSADSDTEAFF	TGCAGTGCTGACTCCGACACTGAAGCTTTCTTT
TRBJ1-2	14	-	TRBV2	-	CASSEEGRYYGYTF	TGTGCCAGCAGTGAAGAGGGCAGATACTATGGCTACACCTTC
TRBJ1-2	16	-	TRBV4-2	-	CASSQDLRDLGYGYTF	TGTGCCAGCAGCCAAGATCTTCGGGATTTGGGATATGGCTACACCTTC
TRBJ1-1	15	-	TRBV2	-	CASSEAHTLNTEAFF	TGTGCCAGCAGTGAAGCTCACACACTGAACACTGAAGCTTTCTTT
TRBJ1-4	16	-	TRBV27	-	CASRPPDSSTNEKLFF	TGTGCCAGCAGGCCCCCGGACAGCTCAACTAATGAAAAACTGTTTTTT
TRBJ2-2	14	-	TRBV7-9	-	CASSLDLRTGELFF	TGTGCCAGCAGCTTGGACCTTCGCACCGGGGAGCTGTTTTTT
TRBJ1-3	18	-	TRBV4-1	-	CASSALGGQGSSGNTIYF	TGCGCCAGCAGCGCCCTGGGGGGCCAGGGCTCCTCTGGAAACACCATATATTTT
TRBJ2-7	15	-	TRBV7-2	TRBD1	CASSLAGTGPYEQYF	TGTGCCAGCAGCTTAGCAGGGACAGGGCCCTACGAGCAGTACTTC
TRBJ2-1	13	once	TRBV5-1	-	CASSLVIANEQFF	TGCGCCAGCAGCCTCGTTATTGCCAATGAGCAGTTCTTC
TRBJ1-5	16	-	TRBV6-6	-	CASSYSSRGWGQPQHF	TGTGCCAGCAGTTACTCGTCCCGGGGTTGGGGTCAGCCCCAGCATTTT
TRBJ2-7	16	-	TRBV5-1	-	CASSSGPGGSSYEQYF	TGCGCCAGCAGCTCCGGCCCGGGGGGCAGCTCCTACGAGCAGTACTTC
TRBJ1-2	14	-	TRBV5-5	TRBD1	CASSLRSGGYGYTF	TGTGCCAGCAGCTTGCGGTCAGGGGGCTATGGCTACACCTTC
TRBJ2-7	15	few	TRBV7-6	TRBD2	CASSFGTSGTYEQYF	TGTGCCAGCAGCTTTGGGACTAGCGGGACCTACGAGCAGTACTTC
TRBJ1-2	14	-	TRBV6-1	TRBD1	CASSPTGQGKGYTF	TGTGCCAGCAGCCCTACCGGACAGGGAAAAGGCTACACCTTC
TRBJ2-3	14	-	TRBV7-8	-	CASSLRLEPDTQYF	TGTGCCAGCAGCTTAAGGTTGGAACCAGATACGCAGTATTTT
TRBJ1-2	15	-	TRBV11-1	-	CASSPGGGGGYGYTF	TGTGCCAGCAGCCCAGGCGGGGGAGGAGGCTATGGCTACACCTTC
TRBJ2-1	14	-	TRBV6-5	-	CASSRGADYNEQFF	TGTGCCAGCAGTCGCGGGGCGGACTACAATGAGCAGTTCTTC
TRBJ2-1	15	-	TRBV4-3	TRBD2	CASSYGLAVYNEQFF	TGCGCCAGCAGCTATGGACTAGCAGTCTACAATGAGCAGTTCTTC
TRBJ2-7	15	-	TRBV13	-	CASSPPITGTYEQYF	TGTGCCAGCAGCCCTCCTATAACGGGGACCTACGAGCAGTACTTC
TRBJ1-6	15	-	TRBV7-2	-	CASSYRGRGNSPLHF	TGTGCCAGCAGCTACCGGGGTAGGGGTAATTCACCCCTCCACTTT
TRBJ2-3	13	-	TRBV2	-	CASSVESMDTQYF	TGTGCCAGCAGTGTGGAAAGTATGGATACGCAGTATTTT
TRBJ2-7	18	-	TRBV4-3	TRBD1	CASSQATGVGFDAYEQYF	TGCGCCAGCAGCCAAGCTACAGGGGTTGGGTTTGATGCCTACGAGCAGTACTTC
TRBJ2-5	15	-	TRBV5-1	-	CASSLEGPNQETQYF	TGCGCCAGCAGCTTGGAGGGACCCAACCAAGAGACCCAGTACTTC
TRBJ2-7	18	-	TRBV7-6	-	CASSLVGVPSSGSYEQYF	TGTGCCAGCAGCTTAGTGGGGGTCCCGTCCAGTGGCTCCTACGAGCAGTACTTC
TRBJ2-3	16	-	TRBV4-2	TRBD2	CASSDTSGGAVDTQYF	TGTGCCAGCAGCGATACTAGCGGGGGGGCAGTAGATACGCAGTATTTT
TRBJ2-3	17	-	TRBV7-8	TRBD2	CASSFLIAGGISDTQYF	TGTGCCAGCAGCTTCCTTATAGCGGGGGGGATTTCAGATACGCAGTATTTT
TRBJ2-2	14	-	TRBV6-5	-	CASSHRGGTGELFF	TGTGCCAGCAGCCACAGGGGGGGCACCGGGGAGCTGTTTTTT
TRBJ1-6	14	few	TRBV7-2	TRBD1	CASSLEGQGSPLHF	TGTGCCAGCAGCTTGGAGGGACAGGGTTCACCCCTCCACTTT
TRBJ1-2	14	once	TRBV27	-	CASSPRPRRGGYTF	TGTGCCAGCAGTCCCCGTCCACGGCGAGGTGGCTACACCTTC
TRBJ1-5	13	once	TRBV29-1	-	CSAQVGSNQPQHF	TGCAGCGCACAAGTTGGGAGCAATCAGCCCCAGCATTTT
TRBJ1-2	15	-	TRBV11-2	-	CASSLDSYDRDGYTF	TGTGCCAGCAGCTTAGATAGTTATGACAGAGATGGCTACACCTTC
TRBJ1-5	18	-	TRBV19	TRBD1	CASSTDRGRGVSNQPQHF	TGTGCCAGTAGTACGGACAGGGGGCGCGGGGTTAGCAATCAGCCCCAGCATTTT
TRBJ1-4	16	-	TRBV5-4	TRBD1	CASSKRQGAVNEKLFF	TGTGCCAGCAGTAAAAGACAGGGGGCGGTTAATGAAAAACTGTTTTTT
TRBJ1-3	15	-	TRBV5-1	-	CASSPHRSSGNTIYF	TGCGCCAGCAGCCCGCACAGGAGCTCTGGAAACACCATATATTTT
TRBJ2-1	14	-	TRBV11-3	-	CASSLEGNVNEQFF	TGTGCCAGCAGCTTAGAGGGCAACGTCAATGAGCAGTTCTTC